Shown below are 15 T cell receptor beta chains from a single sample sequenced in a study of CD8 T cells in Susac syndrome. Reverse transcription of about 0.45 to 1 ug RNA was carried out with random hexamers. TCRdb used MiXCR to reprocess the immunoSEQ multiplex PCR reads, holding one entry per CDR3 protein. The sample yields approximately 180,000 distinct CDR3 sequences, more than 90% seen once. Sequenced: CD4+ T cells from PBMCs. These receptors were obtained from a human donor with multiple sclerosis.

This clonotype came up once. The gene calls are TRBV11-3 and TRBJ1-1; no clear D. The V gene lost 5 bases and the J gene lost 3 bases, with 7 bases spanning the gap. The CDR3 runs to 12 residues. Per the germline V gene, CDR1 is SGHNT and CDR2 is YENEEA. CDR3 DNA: TGTGCCAGCAGCCACCTCCACACTGAAGCTTTCTTT. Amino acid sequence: CASSHLHTEAFF.

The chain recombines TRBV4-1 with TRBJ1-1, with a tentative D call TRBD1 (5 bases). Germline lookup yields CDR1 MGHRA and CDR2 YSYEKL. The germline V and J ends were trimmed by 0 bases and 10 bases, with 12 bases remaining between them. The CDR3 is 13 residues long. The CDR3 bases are TGCGCCAGCAGCCAAGATCGGGTCGGGGGAGCTTTCTTT. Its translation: CASSQDRVGGAFF.

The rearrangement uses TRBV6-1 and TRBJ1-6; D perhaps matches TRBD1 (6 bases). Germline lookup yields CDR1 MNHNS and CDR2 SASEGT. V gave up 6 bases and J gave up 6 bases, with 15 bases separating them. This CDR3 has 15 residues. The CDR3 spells CASRVNRERNSPLHF. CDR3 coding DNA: TGTGCCAGCAGGGTGAACAGGGAACGTAATTCACCCCTCCACTTT.

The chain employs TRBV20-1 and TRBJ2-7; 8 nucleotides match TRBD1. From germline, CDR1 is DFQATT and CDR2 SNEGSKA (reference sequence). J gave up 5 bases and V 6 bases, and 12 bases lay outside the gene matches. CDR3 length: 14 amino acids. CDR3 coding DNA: TGCAGTGCAACCCGACAGGGGCAGGAGGACGAGCAGTACTTC. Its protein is CSATRQGQEDEQYF.

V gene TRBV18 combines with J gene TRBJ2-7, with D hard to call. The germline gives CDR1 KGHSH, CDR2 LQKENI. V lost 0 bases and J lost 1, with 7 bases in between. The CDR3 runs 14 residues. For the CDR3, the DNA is TGTGCCAGCTCACCACCGGAAGGTTCCTACGAGCAGTACTTC. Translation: CASSPPEGSYEQYF.

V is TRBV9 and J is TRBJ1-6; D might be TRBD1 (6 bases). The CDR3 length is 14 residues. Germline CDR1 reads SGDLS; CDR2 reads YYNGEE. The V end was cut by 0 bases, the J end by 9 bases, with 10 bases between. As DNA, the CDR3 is TGTGCCAGCAGCGTAGGGGGGCAGGGTTCACCCCTCCACTTT. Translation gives CASSVGGQGSPLHF.

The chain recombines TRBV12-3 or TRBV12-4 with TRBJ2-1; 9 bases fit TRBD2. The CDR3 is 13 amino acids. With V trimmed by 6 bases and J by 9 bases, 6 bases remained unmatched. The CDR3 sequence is CASSHGTSSEQFF. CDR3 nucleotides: TGTGCCAGCAGCCACGGGACTAGCTCTGAGCAGTTCTTC.

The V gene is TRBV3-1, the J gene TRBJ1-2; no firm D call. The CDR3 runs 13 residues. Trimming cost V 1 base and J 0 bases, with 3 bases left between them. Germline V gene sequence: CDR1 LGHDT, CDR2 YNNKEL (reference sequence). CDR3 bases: TGTGCCAGCAGCCAAGCCCCTAACTATGGCTACACCTTC. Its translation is CASSQAPNYGYTF.

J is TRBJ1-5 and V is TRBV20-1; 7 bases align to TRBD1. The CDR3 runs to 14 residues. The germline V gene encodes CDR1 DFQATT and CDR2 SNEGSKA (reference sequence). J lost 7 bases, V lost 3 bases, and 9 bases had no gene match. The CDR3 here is CSARAFDREQPQHF. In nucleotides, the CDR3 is TGCAGTGCTAGGGCCTTTGACAGGGAACAGCCCCAGCATTTT.

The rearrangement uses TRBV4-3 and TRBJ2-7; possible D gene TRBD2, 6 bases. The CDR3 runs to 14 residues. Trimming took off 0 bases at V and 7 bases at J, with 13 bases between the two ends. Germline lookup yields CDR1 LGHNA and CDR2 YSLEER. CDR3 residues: CASSQDWGVGEQYF. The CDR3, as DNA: TGCGCCAGCAGCCAAGATTGGGGGGTGGGGGAGCAGTACTTC.

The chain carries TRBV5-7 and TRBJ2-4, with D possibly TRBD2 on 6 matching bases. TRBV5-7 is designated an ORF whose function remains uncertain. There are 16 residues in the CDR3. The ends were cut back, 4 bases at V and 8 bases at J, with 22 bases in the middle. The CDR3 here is CASSILASVVGDIQYF. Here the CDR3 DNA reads TGTGCCAGCAGCATACTAGCCTCGGTGGTCGGGGACATTCAGTACTTC.

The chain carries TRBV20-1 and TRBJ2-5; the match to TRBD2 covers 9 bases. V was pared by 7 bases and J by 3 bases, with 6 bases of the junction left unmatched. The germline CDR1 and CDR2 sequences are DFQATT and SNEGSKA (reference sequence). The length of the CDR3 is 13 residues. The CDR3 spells CSGLAGAEETQYF. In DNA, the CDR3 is TGCAGTGGCTTAGCGGGGGCCGAAGAGACCCAGTACTTC.

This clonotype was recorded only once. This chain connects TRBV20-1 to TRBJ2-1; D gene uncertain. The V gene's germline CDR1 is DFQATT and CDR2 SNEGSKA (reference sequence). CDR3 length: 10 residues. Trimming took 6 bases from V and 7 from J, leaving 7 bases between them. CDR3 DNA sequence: TGCAGTGCCCTCGGGAATGAGCAGTTCTTC. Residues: CSALGNEQFF.

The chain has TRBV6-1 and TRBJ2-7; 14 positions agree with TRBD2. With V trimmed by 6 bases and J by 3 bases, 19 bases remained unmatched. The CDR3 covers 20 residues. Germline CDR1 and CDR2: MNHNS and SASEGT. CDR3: CASRPARLAGGPRYDYEQYF. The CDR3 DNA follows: TGTGCCAGCAGACCCGCCCGACTAGCGGGGGGGCCGCGGTACGACTACGAGCAGTACTTC.

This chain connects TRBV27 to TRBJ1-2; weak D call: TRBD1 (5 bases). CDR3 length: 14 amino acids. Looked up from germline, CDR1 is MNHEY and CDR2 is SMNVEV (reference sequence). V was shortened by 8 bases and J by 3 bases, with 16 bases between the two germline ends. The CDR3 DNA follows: TGTGCCAGCGCTTCGACTCGGGGGGACTATGGCTACACCTTC. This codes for CASASTRGDYGYTF.